This entry lists 10 T cell receptor beta chains sequenced from one sample in a study of blood T cell repertoires in COVID-19. Libraries were prepared by immunoSEQ multiplex PCR; TCRdb keeps only in-frame clonotypes and omits some of them. The sample includes 250,000 to 300,000 clones, roughly 86% seen only once; the top ten take 2.5% to 3%. Sequenced input: PBMCs or T cells enriched from blood (not recorded which). These receptors were collected from a woman between 45 and 65 years old who had been exposed to COVID-19.

The CDR3 protein is CASSLRGDSYGYTF. CDR3 sequence (DNA): TGTGCCAGCAGTTTGAGGGGGGACAGCTATGGCTACACCTTC. J is TRBJ1-2 and V is TRBV27; 7 bases line up with TRBD1. In germline, CDR1 is MNHEY, CDR2 SMNVEV (reference sequence). Trimming cost V 3 bases and J 4 bases; bases outside gene matches: 5. CDR3 length: 14 residues.

The J gene is TRBJ1-1, the V gene TRBV7-2; D unresolved. The CDR3 runs 13 residues. Germline CDR1 and CDR2: SGHTA and FQGNSA. Trimming pared 6 bases from V and 1 base from J, leaving 9 bases between. CDR3 loop: CASRPLRNTEAFF. The CDR3 DNA follows: TGTGCCAGCAGACCGCTAAGGAACACTGAAGCTTTCTTT.

The V and J genes are TRBV15 and TRBJ1-5; perhaps TRBD1 as D (5 bases). Germline V gene lookup returns CDR1 LNHNV and CDR2 YYDKDF (reference sequence). CDR3 length equals 14 residues. Trimming took 0 bases from V and 9 from J, leaving 12 bases between them. CDR3 DNA: TGTGCCACCAGCAGAGATTACCAGGGCAGGCCCCAGCATTTT. Its translation: CATSRDYQGRPQHF.

The V call is TRBV2, the J call TRBJ2-2; 7 nucleotides line up with TRBD2. Germline-derived CDR1 and CDR2 are SNHLY and FYNNEI. The CDR3 runs to 14 residues. V shed 3 bases, J shed 5 bases, and the junction held 3 bases outside the gene matches. The CDR3, as DNA: TGTGCCAGCAGTGAGCAGCGGGGAACCGGGGAGCTGTTTTTT. Translation: CASSEQRGTGELFF. Variable domain in full (rest from reference TRBV2 and TRBJ2-2): EPEVTQTPSHQVTQMGQEVILRCVPISNHLYFYWYRQILGQKVEFLVSFYNNEISEKSEIFDDQFSVERPDGSNFTLKIRSTKLEDSAMYFCASSEQRGTGELFFGEGSRLTVL.

This clone was seen a handful of times. The chain links TRBV11-2 to TRBJ2-2; weak D call: TRBD2 (7 bases). CDR1 SGHAT and CDR2 FQNNGV come from the germline V gene. V lost 1 base, J lost 6 bases, and 21 bases lay in between. The CDR3 has 18 residues. Written as DNA, the CDR3 is TGTGCCAGCAGCTTAGGAGGATACGGGGGGCAGGTCGCCGGGGAGCTGTTTTTT. It encodes CASSLGGYGGQVAGELFF. The full variable domain, in which reference TRBV11-2 and TRBJ2-2 provide the parts outside the CDR3, is EAGVAQSPRYKIIEKRQSVAFWCNPISGHATLYWYQQILGQGPKLLIQFQNNGVVDDSQLPKDRFSAERLKGVDSTLKIQPAKLEDSAVYLCASSLGGYGGQVAGELFFGEGSRLTVL.

The chain has TRBV12-3 or TRBV12-4 and TRBJ1-1; 7 nucleotides match TRBD1. The CDR3 is 13 amino acids. Germline trimming cut 2 bases from V and 7 bases from J; bases unmatched to any gene: 4. For the CDR3, the DNA is TGTGCCAGCAGTTTAAACAGGGGAGGTGAAGCTTTCTTT. This encodes CASSLNRGGEAFF.

This clone was recorded once. The rearrangement uses TRBV10-3 and TRBJ2-7; possible D gene TRBD2, 7 bases. This CDR3 region has 15 residues. The V gene lost 0 bases and the J gene lost 4 bases, with 13 bases spanning the gap. Looked up from germline, CDR1 is ENHRY and CDR2 is SYGVKD. In DNA, the CDR3 is TGTGCCATCAGTGAGTCGGGGGGGGCCATGTACGAGCAGTACTTC. It encodes CAISESGGAMYEQYF.

This clone has a single count. CDR3 in DNA: TGTGCCAGCAGAATTGACATACCCTACGAGCAGTACTTC. This codes for CASRIDIPYEQYF. This rearrangement joins TRBV6-5 to TRBJ2-7, with D unresolved. CDR1 and CDR2 (germline): MNHEY, SVGAGI. The CDR3 spans 13 residues. With 6 bases removed from V and 2 bases from J, the gap between germline ends came to 11 bases.

Only one count was recorded for this clone. The chain is built from TRBV2 and TRBJ2-5, with a tentative D call TRBD1 (6 bases). The germline V gene has CDR1 SNHLY and CDR2 FYNNEI. V was pared by 0 bases and J by 4 bases, with 9 bases between. There are 14 residues in the CDR3. The CDR3: CASSEATGRETQYF. The CDR3 nucleotides read TGTGCCAGCAGTGAAGCCACAGGGAGAGAGACCCAGTACTTC.

This chain joins TRBV5-6 and TRBJ1-1; D possibly corresponds to TRBD1 (5 bases). The CDR3 sequence is 12 residues long. CDR1 is SGHDT, CDR2 YYEEEE, per germline. Trimming cost V 2 bases and J 8 bases, with 10 bases left between them. For the CDR3, the DNA is TGTGCCAGCAGCTTCACGGGGGTCGAAGCTTTCTTT. Translated, it gives CASSFTGVEAFF.